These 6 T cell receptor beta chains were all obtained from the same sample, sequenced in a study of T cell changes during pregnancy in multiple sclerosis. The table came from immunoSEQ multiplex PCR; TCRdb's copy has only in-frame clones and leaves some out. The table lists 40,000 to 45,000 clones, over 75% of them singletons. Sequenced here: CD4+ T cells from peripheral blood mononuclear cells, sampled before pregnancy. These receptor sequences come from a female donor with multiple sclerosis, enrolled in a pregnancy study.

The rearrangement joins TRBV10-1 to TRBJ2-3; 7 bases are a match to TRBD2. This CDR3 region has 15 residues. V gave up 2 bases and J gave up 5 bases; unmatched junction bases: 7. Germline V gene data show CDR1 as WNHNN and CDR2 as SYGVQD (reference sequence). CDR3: CASSEPASGLDTQYF. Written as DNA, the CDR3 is TGCGCCAGCAGTGAGCCTGCTAGCGGATTAGATACGCAGTATTTT.

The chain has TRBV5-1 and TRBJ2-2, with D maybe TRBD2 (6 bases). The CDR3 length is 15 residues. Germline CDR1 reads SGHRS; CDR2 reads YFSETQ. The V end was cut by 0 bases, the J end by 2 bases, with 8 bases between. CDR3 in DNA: TGCGCCAGCAGCTTGGTTGCGGGAAACACCGGGGAGCTGTTTTTT. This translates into CASSLVAGNTGELFF.

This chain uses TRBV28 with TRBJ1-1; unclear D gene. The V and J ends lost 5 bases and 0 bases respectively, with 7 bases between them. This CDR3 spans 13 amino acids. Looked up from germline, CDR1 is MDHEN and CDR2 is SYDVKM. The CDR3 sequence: CASSRGLNTEAFF. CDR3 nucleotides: TGTGCCAGCAGTCGCGGTCTGAACACTGAAGCTTTCTTT. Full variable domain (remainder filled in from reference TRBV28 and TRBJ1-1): DVKVTQSSRYLVKRTGEKVFLECVQDMDHENMFWYRQDPGLGLRLIYFSYDVKMKEKGDIPEGYSVSREKKERFSLILESASTNQTSMYLCASSRGLNTEAFFGQGTRLTVV.

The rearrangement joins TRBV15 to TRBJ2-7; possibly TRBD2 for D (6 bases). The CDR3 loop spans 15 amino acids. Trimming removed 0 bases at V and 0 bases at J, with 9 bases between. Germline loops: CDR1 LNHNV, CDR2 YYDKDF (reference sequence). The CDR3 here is CATSRDRRDSYEQYF. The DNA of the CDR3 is TGTGCCACCAGCAGAGATCGGAGGGACTCCTACGAGCAGTACTTC.

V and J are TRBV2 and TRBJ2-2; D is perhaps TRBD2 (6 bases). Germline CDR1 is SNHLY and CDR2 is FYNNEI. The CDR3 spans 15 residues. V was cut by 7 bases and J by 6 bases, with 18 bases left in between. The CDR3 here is CASNPEGGVAGELFF. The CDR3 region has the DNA TGTGCCAGCAACCCGGAGGGTGGGGTCGCCGGGGAGCTGTTTTTT.

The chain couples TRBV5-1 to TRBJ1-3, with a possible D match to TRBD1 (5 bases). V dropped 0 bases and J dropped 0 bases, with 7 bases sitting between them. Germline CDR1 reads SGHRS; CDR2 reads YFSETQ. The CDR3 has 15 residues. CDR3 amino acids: CASSLAGGSGNTIYF. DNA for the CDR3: TGCGCCAGCAGCTTGGCGGGGGGCTCTGGAAACACCATATATTTT.